This T cell receptor beta chain originates from a study of CD8 T cell repertoires and HIV-1 epitope variants. Clones were read by immunoSEQ multiplex PCR, and TCRdb kept only the in-frame ones, dropping some. Here the sample spans approximately 4,600 clones, approximately 61% being singletons. In the case of this clone: Antigen unknown.

Germline CDR1 SEHNR, CDR2 FQNEAQ (reference sequence). V lost 5 bases, J lost 6 bases, and 4 bases stayed unmatched. The CDR3 has 12 residues. The sample comprised cultured CD8+ T cells derived from PBMCs. The clonotype was recovered from a male donor with HIV. The chain has TRBV7-9 and TRBJ2-7; 7 bases fit TRBD1. The DNA for the CDR3 is TGTGCCAGCAGCCGCGACAGGGTCGAGCAGTACTTC. This gives the protein CASSRDRVEQYF.